This paragraph reports one T cell receptor (beta chain). Germline trimming cut 3 bases from V and 4 bases from J; bases unmatched to any gene: 8. The CDR3 sequence is 17 residues long. The germline gives CDR1 MDHEN, CDR2 SYDVKM. The data were taken from a study of blood T cell repertoires in COVID-19. At the level of the study: Donors in the United States, Italy and Spain gave samples during acute or convalescent COVID-19.

Source study methods: Scientists estimated how many nucleated cells there were by amplifying reference gene primers. Sequenced by immunoSEQ multiplex PCR; TCRdb stores in-frame clones only, minus some. V, J and clone size are those of that table, while D and trimming were read from the DNA. The sample shows about 220,000 clones, around 83% of them seen only once. This TCR was sampled from a man aged 50 to 59 with active or convalescent COVID-19. Material for sequencing was peripheral blood. The chain carries TRBV28 and TRBJ1-6; 8 nucleotides match TRBD1. DNA of the CDR3: TGTGCCAGCAGTTTCCGGTCAGGGGGCGTATATAATTCACCCCTCCACTTT. The encoded protein is CASSFRSGGVYNSPLHF.